Each of the 3 T cell receptor beta chains below was sequenced from the same sample in a study of Graves' ophthalmopathy and Graves' hyperthyroidism (dated by TCRdb to 2016 to 2019). Sequencing used an Illumina HiSeq 2000. For repertoire sequencing, TCR beta CDR3 regions were amplified from RNA transcripts. A first-round RT-PCR used HTBI primers with the Qiagen OneStep RT-PCR kit, followed by a second-round multiplex PCR, size selection and purification. TCRdb took the public reads, trimmed them with fastp at Q25, ran MiXCR for clone calling and kept in-frame beta chains. Each CDR3 protein appears once, grouped with its most common genes and DNA. This sample holds a few hundred thousand distinct CDR3 sequences; 39% were observed only once. About 4.2% of the sample belongs to the ten largest clones. Material: peripheral blood or thyroid tissue (not recorded which). These receptor sequences come from an adult man with Graves' hyperthyroidism.

CDR3 region: CASSLEAGRNTIYF. The CDR3 bases are TGTGCCAGCAGCTTAGAGGCAGGGAGGAACACCATATATTTT. This chain connects TRBV7-6 to TRBJ1-3, with D tentatively TRBD1 (5 bases). V was trimmed by 1 base and J by 7 bases, leaving 11 bases between them. CDR1 and CDR2 from the germline V gene are SGHVS and FNYEAQ. The CDR3 runs to 14 residues. The complete variable domain, with remaining parts taken from reference TRBV7-6 and TRBJ1-3, reads GAGVSQSPRYKVTKRGQDVALRCDPISGHVSLYWYRQALGQGPEFLTYFNYEAQQDKSGLPNDRFSAERPEGSISTLTIQRTEQRDSAMYRCASSLEAGRNTIYFGEGSWLTVV.

This clonotype was observed many times. The chain has TRBV2 and TRBJ2-5, with D hard to call. The CDR3 runs 12 residues. Per the germline V gene, CDR1 is SNHLY and CDR2 is FYNNEI. Trimming removed 2 bases at V and 4 bases at J, with 5 bases between. For the CDR3, the DNA is TGTGCCAGCAGTGAATTCGGAGAGACCCAGTACTTC. It encodes CASSEFGETQYF. The full variable domain, rest sourced from reference TRBV2 and TRBJ2-5, is EPEVTQTPSHQVTQMGQEVILRCVPISNHLYFYWYRQILGQKVEFLVSFYNNEISEKSEIFDDQFSVERPDGSNFTLKIRSTKLEDSAMYFCASSEFGETQYFGPGTRLLVL.

This clonotype was seen ten or more times. The rearrangement joins TRBV20-1 to TRBJ2-5, with 8 bases aligning to TRBD2. V shed 6 bases and J 3 bases; nucleotides not matched to a gene: 15. The CDR3 covers 16 residues. The germline V gene has CDR1 DFQATT and CDR2 SNEGSKA (reference sequence). The CDR3 is CSATDGRGPFEETQYF. In DNA form, the CDR3 reads TGCAGTGCCACCGACGGGAGGGGTCCATTCGAAGAGACCCAGTACTTC.